This T cell receptor beta chain was identified in a study of blood T cell repertoires in COVID-19 (dated by TCRdb to about 2020). Regarding the complete study: The collaborator samples originated in the United States, Italy and Spain and spanned the acute and convalescent phases of COVID-19. The material from the prospective study consisted of cDNA or gDNA derived from T cells, B-cell-depleted T cells, or PBMCs. The dataset comprised deeply sampled blood TCRbeta repertoires from subjects exposed to, actively infected with, or recovered from COVID-19. The repertoires were released in a freely available public database meant as a resource for research on the immune response to SARS-CoV-2. Samples were obtained from the ongoing ImmuneRACE study (first 160 participants) and from about 1,300 subjects provided by 6 global collaborators. Nearly every sample came with metadata listing a de-identified subject ID, COVID-19 status, age in years and sex. Where available, HLA class I and class II types were taken from metadata supplied by the sample provider and were not determined by assay-based typing.

A second Seattle source provided samples from volunteer blood donors who had recovered from COVID-19. Collaborating institutions collected whole blood in K2EDTA tubes following their own protocols. For TCRbeta analysis, collaborators shipped samples as frozen whole blood, isolated PBMCs, or DNA extracted from either of those sample types. CDR1 is given as MNHEY and CDR2 as SVGAGI, both from the germline V gene. From cysteine to phenylalanine, the CDR3 is 14 amino acids long. CDR3 DNA only is kept here, 42 bases in frame from base 1. V and J are trimmed by 7 bases and 3 bases, and the gene matches miss 3 bases of the junction. The immunoSEQ Assay, a bias-controlled multiplex PCR, was used to amplify TCRbeta CDR3 regions from genomic DNA. As for the original processing: The number of nucleated cells in each sample was estimated by amplification of reference gene primers within the assay. To quantify the absolute abundance of each unique TCRbeta CDR3 rearrangement, sequence reads were collapsed and filtered. For each sample, productive Simpson clonality was calculated by taking the square root of Simpson's diversity index across productive rearrangements. Entries here come from immuneACCESS through TCRdb and include only in-frame sequences with V and J called. Some clones fail to appear in such tables; in the studies checked, an unresolved V gene covers under half of the shortfall, and the cause of the remainder is unknown. D and trimming come from the DNA, and the V and J calls and clone size come from that table. The table for this sample lists 110,000 or so clones; over 75% of them were counted only once. Roughly 8.9% of the sample belongs to the ten largest clones.

The investigation overall reported the following: The amount of clinical and demographic metadata varied by source and participant and was provided uncurated.

About this clone: Its specific antigen is unknown. No much larger clonotype is one base removed from it; base qualities were not supplied.

The sequence is built from TRBV6-5 and TRBJ2-1; the junction holds 10 bases that match TRBD2. The sequence was collected from a woman between 65 and 79 years old who had recovered from COVID-19. Sequencing was performed on peripheral blood. The nucleotide sequence is given as TGTGCCAGCACCCCTAGCGGGGGCTACAATGAGCAGTTCTTC. It translates to CASTPSGGYNEQFF.